A selection of T cell receptor beta chains follows, all from one sample in a study of T cells after somatic rescue of genetic block. TCRdb's table, derived via immunoSEQ multiplex PCR, lists solely in-frame clones and lacks some. Here the sample spans 11,000 to 15,000 clones, about 71% being singletons. The material sequenced was peripheral blood mononuclear cells (PBMCs). The origin of the receptors is a boy aged 10-17 years. CDR3s include the opening cysteine and the closing phenylalanine or tryptophan. D genes are given only for firm matches. Clone size, where shown, is once, few, many, or a class for clones that have expanded.

V	size	D	J	length	CDR3	DNA
TRBV18	-	-	TRBJ2-7	12	CASSLGQSEQYF	TGTGCCAGCTCACTCGGACAGTCAGAGCAGTACTTC
TRBV7-8	-	-	TRBJ2-7	15	CASSLARGRINEQYF	TGTGCCAGCAGCTTAGCGCGGGGACGGATCAACGAGCAGTACTTC
TRBV5-4	-	-	TRBJ2-7	16	CASSLEGPSNSYEQYF	TGTGCCAGCAGCTTGGAGGGCCCTAGTAACTCCTACGAGCAGTACTTC
TRBV7-2	-	TRBD1	TRBJ2-7	14	CASSLQGASYEQYF	TGTGCCAGCAGCTTACAGGGGGCCTCCTACGAGCAGTACTTC
TRBV5-1	once	TRBD1	TRBJ1-2	15	CASSGASRTGHGCTF	TGCGCCAGCAGCGGAGCCTCTCGGACAGGCCATGGCTGCACCTTC
TRBV28	few	-	TRBJ2-1	15	CASKPGPSSYNEQFF	TGTGCCAGCAAGCCGGGACCGAGCTCCTACAATGAGCAGTTCTTC
TRBV6-6	-	-	TRBJ1-4	16	CASSYLAGIGYEKLFF	TGTGCCAGCAGTTACCTCGCAGGGATTGGTTATGAAAAACTGTTTTTT
TRBV7-9	-	-	TRBJ2-1	17	CASSLPRGVFSYNEQFF	TGTGCCAGCAGCTTACCCAGAGGCGTATTCTCCTACAATGAGCAGTTCTTC
TRBV14	few	-	TRBJ2-7	16	CASSQTTGTTPYEQYF	TGTGCCAGCAGCCAGACTACCGGGACGACACCCTACGAGCAGTACTTC
TRBV28	-	TRBD2	TRBJ2-1	17	CASSYLLAGGPDNEQFF	TGTGCCAGCAGTTACCTACTAGCGGGAGGACCCGACAATGAGCAGTTCTTC
TRBV4-1	-	TRBD2	TRBJ2-3	18	CASSFLAGTLISTDTQYF	TGCGCCAGCAGCTTTTTAGCGGGGACCCTTATTAGCACAGATACGCAGTATTTT
TRBV18	-	-	TRBJ2-5	12	CASSYWQETQYF	TGTGCCAGCTCCTATTGGCAAGAGACCCAGTACTTC
TRBV18	-	-	TRBJ2-6	15	CASSPAPSGANVLTF	TGTGCCAGCTCACCGGCCCCCTCTGGGGCCAACGTCCTGACTTTC
TRBV6-6	once	-	TRBJ2-7	14	CASSYYRTVHEQYF	TGTGCCAGCAGTTACTACCGGACCGTCCACGAGCAGTACTTC
TRBV5-6	medium-sized	TRBD2	TRBJ2-7	15	CASSAGLAGPYEQYF	TGTGCCAGCAGCGCGGGACTAGCGGGACCCTACGAGCAGTACTTC
TRBV6-5	-	-	TRBJ2-3	12	CASSSGTDTQYF	TGTGCCAGCAGTTCGGGAACAGATACGCAGTATTTT
TRBV7-9	-	TRBD1	TRBJ1-5	15	CASTPGQGGNQPQHF	TGTGCCAGCACACCTGGACAGGGCGGCAATCAGCCCCAGCATTTT
TRBV7-2	-	-	TRBJ1-1	13	CASSLATAFEAFF	TGTGCCAGCAGCTTAGCGACAGCCTTTGAAGCTTTCTTT
TRBV6-6	-	TRBD1	TRBJ1-1	15	CASSPRTGDLTEAFF	TGTGCCAGCAGTCCAAGGACAGGGGACCTCACTGAAGCTTTCTTT
TRBV9	-	-	TRBJ2-2	18	CASSVPSGGPSNTGELFF	TGTGCCAGCAGCGTACCCTCAGGGGGGCCTTCGAACACCGGGGAGCTGTTTTTT
TRBV19	-	-	TRBJ2-3	15	CASSISDGITDTQYF	TGTGCCAGTAGTATATCGGACGGAATCACAGATACGCAGTATTTT
TRBV18	-	TRBD1	TRBJ1-6	14	CASSPRQGKSPLHF	TGTGCCAGTTCACCGAGACAGGGCAAATCACCCCTCCACTTT
TRBV19	-	-	TRBJ1-1	13	CASTSDPDTEAFF	TGTGCCAGTACCTCCGACCCGGACACTGAAGCTTTCTTT
TRBV15	-	TRBD1	TRBJ1-4	13	CATSRLQGEKLFF	TGTGCCACCAGCAGGTTACAGGGGGAAAAACTGTTTTTT
TRBV28	-	-	TRBJ1-3	13	CASSFSGGNTIYF	TGTGCCAGCAGTTTTAGTGGGGGAAACACCATATATTTT
TRBV18	-	TRBD2	TRBJ2-5	14	CASSGTSGSETQYF	TGTGCCAGCTCCGGGACTAGCGGGTCAGAGACCCAGTACTTC